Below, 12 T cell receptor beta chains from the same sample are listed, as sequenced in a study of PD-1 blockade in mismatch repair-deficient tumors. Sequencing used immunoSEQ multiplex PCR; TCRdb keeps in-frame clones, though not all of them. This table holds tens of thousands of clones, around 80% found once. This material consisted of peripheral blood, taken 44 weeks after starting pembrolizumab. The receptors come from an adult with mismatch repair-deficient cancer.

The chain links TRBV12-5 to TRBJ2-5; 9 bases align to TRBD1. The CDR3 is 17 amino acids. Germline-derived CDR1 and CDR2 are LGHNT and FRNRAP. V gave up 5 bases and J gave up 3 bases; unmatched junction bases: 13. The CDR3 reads CASGTVAGQGVEETQYF. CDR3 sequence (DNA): TGTGCTAGTGGTACCGTTGCGGGACAGGGAGTTGAAGAGACCCAGTACTTC.

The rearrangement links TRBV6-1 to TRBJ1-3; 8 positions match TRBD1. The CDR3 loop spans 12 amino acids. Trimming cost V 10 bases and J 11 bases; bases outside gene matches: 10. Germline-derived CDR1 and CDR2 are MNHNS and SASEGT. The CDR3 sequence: CAIRTGYLPIYF. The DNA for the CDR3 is TGTGCCATCAGGACAGGGTATCTTCCCATATATTTT.

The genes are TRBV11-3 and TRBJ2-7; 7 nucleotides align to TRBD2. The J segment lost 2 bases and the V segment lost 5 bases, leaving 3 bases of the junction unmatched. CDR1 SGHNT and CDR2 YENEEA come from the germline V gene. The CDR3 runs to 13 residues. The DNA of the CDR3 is TGTGCCAGCAGCCAAAGCGGGGCCTACGAGCAGTACTTC. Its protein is CASSQSGAYEQYF.

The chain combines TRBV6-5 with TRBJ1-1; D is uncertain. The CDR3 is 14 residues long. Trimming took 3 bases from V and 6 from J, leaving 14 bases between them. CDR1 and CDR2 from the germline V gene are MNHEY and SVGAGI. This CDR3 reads CASSYMKEVPEAFF. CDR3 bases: TGTGCCAGCAGTTATATGAAGGAGGTACCTGAAGCTTTCTTT.

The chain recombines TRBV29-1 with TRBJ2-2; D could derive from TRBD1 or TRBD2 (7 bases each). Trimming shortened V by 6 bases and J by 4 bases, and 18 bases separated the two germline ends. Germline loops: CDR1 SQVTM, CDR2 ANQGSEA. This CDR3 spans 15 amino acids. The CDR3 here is CSVGGTAASTGELFF. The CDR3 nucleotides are TGCAGCGTGGGAGGGACAGCGGCCAGCACCGGGGAGCTGTTTTTT.

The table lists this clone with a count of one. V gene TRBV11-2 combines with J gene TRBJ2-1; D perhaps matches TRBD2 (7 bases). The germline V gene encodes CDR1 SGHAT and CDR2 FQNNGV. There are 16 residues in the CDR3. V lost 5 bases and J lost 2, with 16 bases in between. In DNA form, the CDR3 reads TGTGCCAGCAGCCCGGGGGGCGGTTATACCTACAATGAGCAGTTCTTC. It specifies CASSPGGGYTYNEQFF.

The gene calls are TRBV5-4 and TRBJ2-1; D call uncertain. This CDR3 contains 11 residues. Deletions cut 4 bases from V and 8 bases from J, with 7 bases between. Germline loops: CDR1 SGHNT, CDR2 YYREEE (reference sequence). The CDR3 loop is CASSKWDEQFF. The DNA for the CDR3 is TGTGCCAGCAGCAAATGGGATGAGCAGTTCTTC.

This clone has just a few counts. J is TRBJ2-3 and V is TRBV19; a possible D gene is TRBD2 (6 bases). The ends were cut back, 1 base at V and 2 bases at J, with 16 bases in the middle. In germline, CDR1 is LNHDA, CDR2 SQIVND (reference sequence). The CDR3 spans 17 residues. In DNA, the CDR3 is TGTGCCAGTAGTATAGTGTTCGGTAGCGGCCCCACAGATACGCAGTATTTT. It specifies CASSIVFGSGPTDTQYF.

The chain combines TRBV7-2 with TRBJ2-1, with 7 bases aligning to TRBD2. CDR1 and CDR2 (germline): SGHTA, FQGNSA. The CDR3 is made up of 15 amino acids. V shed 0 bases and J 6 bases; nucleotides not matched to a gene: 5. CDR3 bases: TGTGCCAGCAGCTTAGCGGGAGGGCCGTCCAATGAGCAGTTCTTC. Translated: CASSLAGGPSNEQFF.

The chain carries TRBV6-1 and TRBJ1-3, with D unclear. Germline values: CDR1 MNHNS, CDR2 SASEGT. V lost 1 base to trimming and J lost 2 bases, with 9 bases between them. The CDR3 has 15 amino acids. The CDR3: CASSEVVEAGNTIYF. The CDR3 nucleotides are TGTGCCAGCAGTGAAGTGGTTGAGGCTGGAAACACCATATATTTT.

CDR3 loop: CASGPAAGATQYF. In DNA form, the CDR3 reads TGTGCCAGCGGGCCTGCCGCGGGCGCAACGCAGTATTTT. The chain couples TRBV27 to TRBJ2-3, with a tentative D call TRBD2 (5 bases). V gave up 8 bases and J gave up 9 bases, with 18 bases separating them. CDR3 length equals 13 residues. Per the germline V gene, CDR1 is MNHEY and CDR2 is SMNVEV (reference sequence).

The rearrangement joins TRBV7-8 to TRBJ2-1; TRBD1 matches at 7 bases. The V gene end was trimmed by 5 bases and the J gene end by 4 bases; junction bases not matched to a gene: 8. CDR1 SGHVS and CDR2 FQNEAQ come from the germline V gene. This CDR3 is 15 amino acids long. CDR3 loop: CASSLRDRKYNEQFF. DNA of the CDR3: TGTGCCAGCAGCCTCCGGGACAGAAAATACAATGAGCAGTTCTTC.